This T cell receptor beta chain came from a study of T cell responses to AZD1222 COVID-19 vaccine. Assay used: immunoSEQ multiplex PCR; TCRdb lists only in-frame clones, some missing. The repertoire holds 160,000 or so clones, 94% seen once, with approximately 4.8% in the top ten. This CDR3 contains 15 residues. V was cut by 0 bases and J by 1 base, with 7 bases left in between. Germline CDR1 reads SGHRS; CDR2 reads YFSETQ. Samples with a second dose at about 4 or about 12 weeks were pooled together. The chain recombines TRBV5-1 with TRBJ2-2; D remains unclear. This specimen consisted of peripheral blood, obtained 28 days after the second AZD1222 dose. This receptor was taken from an adult who received the AZD1222 COVID-19 vaccine. Here the CDR3 reads CASSLGFENTGELFF. In DNA form, the CDR3 reads TGCGCCAGCAGCTTGGGCTTTGAGAACACCGGGGAGCTGTTTTTT.